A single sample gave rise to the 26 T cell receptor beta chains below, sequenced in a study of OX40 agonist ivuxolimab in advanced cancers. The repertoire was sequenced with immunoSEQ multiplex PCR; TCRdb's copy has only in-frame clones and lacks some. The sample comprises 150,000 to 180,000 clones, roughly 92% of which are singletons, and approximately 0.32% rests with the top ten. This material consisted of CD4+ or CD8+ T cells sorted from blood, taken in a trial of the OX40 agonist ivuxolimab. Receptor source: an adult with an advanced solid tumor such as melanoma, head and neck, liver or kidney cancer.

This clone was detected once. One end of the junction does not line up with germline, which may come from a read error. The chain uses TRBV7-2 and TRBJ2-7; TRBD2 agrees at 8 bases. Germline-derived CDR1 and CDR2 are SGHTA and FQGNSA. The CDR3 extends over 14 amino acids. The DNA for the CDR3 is TGTGCCAGCGCGGAAAGTCGGGGGGGACTCATCCGCAACTTC. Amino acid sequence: CASAESRGGLIRNF. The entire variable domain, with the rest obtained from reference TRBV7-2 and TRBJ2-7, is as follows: GAGVSQSPSNKVTEKGKDVELRCDPISGHTALYWYRQSLGQGLEFLIYFQGNSAPDKSGLPSDRFSAERTGGSVSTLTIQRTQQEDSAVYLCASAESRGGLIRNFGPGTRLTVT.

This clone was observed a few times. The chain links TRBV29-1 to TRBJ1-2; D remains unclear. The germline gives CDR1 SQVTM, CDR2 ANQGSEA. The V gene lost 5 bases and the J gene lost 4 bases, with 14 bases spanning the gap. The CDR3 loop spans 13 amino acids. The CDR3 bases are TGCAGCGTTAGTGAAGGGTCAGGCTATGGCTACACCTTC. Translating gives CSVSEGSGYGYTF.

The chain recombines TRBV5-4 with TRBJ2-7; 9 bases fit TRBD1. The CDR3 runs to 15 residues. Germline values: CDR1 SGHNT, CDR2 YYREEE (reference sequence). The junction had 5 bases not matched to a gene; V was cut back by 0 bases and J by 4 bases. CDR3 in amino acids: CASSLGTGVPYEQYF. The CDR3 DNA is TGTGCCAGCAGCTTGGGGACAGGGGTTCCGTACGAGCAGTACTTC.

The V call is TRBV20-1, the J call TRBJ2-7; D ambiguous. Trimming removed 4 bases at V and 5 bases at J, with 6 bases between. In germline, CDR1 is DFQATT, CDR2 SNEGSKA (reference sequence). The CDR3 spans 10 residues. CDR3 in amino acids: CSATSNEQYF. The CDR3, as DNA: TGCAGTGCTACCTCAAACGAGCAGTACTTC.

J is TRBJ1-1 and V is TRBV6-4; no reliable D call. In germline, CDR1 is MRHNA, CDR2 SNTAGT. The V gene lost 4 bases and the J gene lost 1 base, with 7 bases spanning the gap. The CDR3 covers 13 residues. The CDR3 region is CASSAEPNTEAFF. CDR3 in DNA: TGTGCCAGCAGTGCTGAGCCGAACACTGAAGCTTTCTTT.

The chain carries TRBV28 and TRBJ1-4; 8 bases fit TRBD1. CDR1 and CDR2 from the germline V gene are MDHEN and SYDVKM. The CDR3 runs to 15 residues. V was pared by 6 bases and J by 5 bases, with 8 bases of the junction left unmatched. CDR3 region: CASRWEQGVNEKLFF. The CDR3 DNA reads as TGTGCCAGCAGATGGGAACAGGGGGTAAATGAAAAACTGTTTTTT. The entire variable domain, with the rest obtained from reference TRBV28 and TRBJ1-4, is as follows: DVKVTQSSRYLVKRTGEKVFLECVQDMDHENMFWYRQDPGLGLRLIYFSYDVKMKEKGDIPEGYSVSREKKERFSLILESASTNQTSMYLCASRWEQGVNEKLFFGSGTQLSVL.

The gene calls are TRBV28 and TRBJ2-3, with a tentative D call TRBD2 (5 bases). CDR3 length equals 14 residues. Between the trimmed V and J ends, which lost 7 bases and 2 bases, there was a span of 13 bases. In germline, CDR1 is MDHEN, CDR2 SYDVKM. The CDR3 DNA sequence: TGTGCCAGCATTGAGGGCGGCCACACAGATACGCAGTATTTT. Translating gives CASIEGGHTDTQYF.

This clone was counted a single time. The CDR3 loop reads CASSLVLSGANVLTF. CDR3 sequence (DNA): TGCGCCAGCAGCTTGGTGCTCTCTGGGGCCAACGTCCTGACTTTC. This chain uses TRBV5-1 with TRBJ2-6; D gene unclear. The V gene lost 0 bases and the J gene lost 0 bases, with 4 bases spanning the gap. CDR3 size: 15 residues. Germline-derived CDR1 and CDR2 are SGHRS and YFSETQ.

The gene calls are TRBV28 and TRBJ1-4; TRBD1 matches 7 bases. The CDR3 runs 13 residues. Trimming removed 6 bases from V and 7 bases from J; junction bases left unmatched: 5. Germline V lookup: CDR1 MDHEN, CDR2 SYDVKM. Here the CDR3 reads CASRQTGAEKLFF. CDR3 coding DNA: TGTGCCAGCAGGCAAACAGGGGCTGAAAAACTGTTTTTT.

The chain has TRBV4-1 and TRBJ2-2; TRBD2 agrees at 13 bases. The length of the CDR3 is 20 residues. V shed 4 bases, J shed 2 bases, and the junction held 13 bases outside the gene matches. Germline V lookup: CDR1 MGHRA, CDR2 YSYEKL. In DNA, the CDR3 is TGCGCCAGCAGCCCCTATGCGGGACTAGCGGGGCCCATCAACACCGGGGAGCTGTTTTTT. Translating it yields CASSPYAGLAGPINTGELFF.

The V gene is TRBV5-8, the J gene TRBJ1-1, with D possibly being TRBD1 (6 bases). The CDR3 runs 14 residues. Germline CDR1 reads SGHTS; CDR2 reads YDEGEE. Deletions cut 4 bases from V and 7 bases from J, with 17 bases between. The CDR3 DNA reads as TGTGCCAGCAGCCCGGGCAGGGGAGGAAGTGAAGCTTTCTTT. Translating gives CASSPGRGGSEAFF.

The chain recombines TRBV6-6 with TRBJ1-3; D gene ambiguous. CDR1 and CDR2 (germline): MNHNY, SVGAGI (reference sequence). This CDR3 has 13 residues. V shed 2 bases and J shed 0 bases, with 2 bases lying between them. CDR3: CASSYSSGNTIYF. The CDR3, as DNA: TGTGCCAGCAGTTACAGCTCTGGAAACACCATATATTTT.

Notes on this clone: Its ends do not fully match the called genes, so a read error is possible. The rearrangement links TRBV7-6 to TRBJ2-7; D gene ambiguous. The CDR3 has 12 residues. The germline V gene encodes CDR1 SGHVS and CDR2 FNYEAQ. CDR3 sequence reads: CASSTQRLPPPF. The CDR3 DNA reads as TGTGCCAGCAGCACCCAGCGACTGCCCCCTCCTTTC.

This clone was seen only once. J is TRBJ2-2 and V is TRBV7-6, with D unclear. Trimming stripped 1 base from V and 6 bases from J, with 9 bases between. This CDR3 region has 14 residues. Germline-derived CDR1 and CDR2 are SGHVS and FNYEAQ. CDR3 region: CASSLGSGPGELFF. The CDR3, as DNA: TGTGCCAGCAGCTTAGGTTCCGGGCCCGGGGAGCTGTTTTTT. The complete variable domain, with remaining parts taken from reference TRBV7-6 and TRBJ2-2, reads GAGVSQSPRYKVTKRGQDVALRCDPISGHVSLYWYRQALGQGPEFLTYFNYEAQQDKSGLPNDRFSAERPEGSISTLTIQRTEQRDSAMYRCASSLGSGPGELFFGEGSRLTVL.

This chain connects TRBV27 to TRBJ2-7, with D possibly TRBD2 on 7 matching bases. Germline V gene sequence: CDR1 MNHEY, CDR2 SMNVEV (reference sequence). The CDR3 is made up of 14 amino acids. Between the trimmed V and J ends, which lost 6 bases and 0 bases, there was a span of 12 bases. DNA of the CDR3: TGTGCCAGCAGCCGGGGGGCCAACTCCTACGAGCAGTACTTC. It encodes CASSRGANSYEQYF.

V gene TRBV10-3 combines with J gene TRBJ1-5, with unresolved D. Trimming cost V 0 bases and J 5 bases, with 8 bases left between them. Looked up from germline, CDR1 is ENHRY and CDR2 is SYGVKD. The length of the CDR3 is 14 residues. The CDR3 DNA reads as TGTGCCATCAGTGAGTCGAAATTACATCAGCCCCAGCATTTT. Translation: CAISESKLHQPQHF.

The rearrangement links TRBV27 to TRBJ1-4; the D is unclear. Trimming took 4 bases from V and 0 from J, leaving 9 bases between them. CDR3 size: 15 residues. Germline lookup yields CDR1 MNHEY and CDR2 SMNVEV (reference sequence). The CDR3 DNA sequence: TGTGCCAGCAGTTGGCGGGGATCAACTAATGAAAAACTGTTTTTT. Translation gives CASSWRGSTNEKLFF. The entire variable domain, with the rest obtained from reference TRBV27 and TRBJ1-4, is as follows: EAQVTQNPRYLITVTGKKLTVTCSQNMNHEYMSWYRQDPGLGLRQIYYSMNVEVTDKGDVPEGYKVSRKEKRNFPLILESPSPNQTSLYFCASSWRGSTNEKLFFGSGTQLSVL.

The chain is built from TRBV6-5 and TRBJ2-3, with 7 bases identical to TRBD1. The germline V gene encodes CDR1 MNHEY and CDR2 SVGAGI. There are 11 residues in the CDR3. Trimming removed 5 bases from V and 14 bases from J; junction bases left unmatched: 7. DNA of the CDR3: TGTGCCAGCAGTGTAGGGACAGATCTGTATTTT. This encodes CASSVGTDLYF.

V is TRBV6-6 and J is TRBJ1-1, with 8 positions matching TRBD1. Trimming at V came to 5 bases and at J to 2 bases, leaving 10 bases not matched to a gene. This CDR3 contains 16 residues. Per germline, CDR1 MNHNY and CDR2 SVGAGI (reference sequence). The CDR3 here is CASSTPDRAPNTEAFF. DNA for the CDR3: TGTGCCAGCAGTACCCCGGACAGGGCCCCCAACACTGAAGCTTTCTTT.

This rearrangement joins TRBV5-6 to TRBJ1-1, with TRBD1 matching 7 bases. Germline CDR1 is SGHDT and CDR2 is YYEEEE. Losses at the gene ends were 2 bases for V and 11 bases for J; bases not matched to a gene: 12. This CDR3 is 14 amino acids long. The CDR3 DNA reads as TGTGCCAGCAGCTTAGGGACAGACGCCTTGGGGGCTTTCTTT. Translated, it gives CASSLGTDALGAFF.

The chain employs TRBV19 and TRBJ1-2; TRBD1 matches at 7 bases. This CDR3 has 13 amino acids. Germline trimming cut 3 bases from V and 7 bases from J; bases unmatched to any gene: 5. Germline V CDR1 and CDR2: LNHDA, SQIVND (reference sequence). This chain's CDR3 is CASSIDREGGYTF. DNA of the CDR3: TGTGCCAGTAGTATCGACAGGGAGGGTGGCTACACCTTC.

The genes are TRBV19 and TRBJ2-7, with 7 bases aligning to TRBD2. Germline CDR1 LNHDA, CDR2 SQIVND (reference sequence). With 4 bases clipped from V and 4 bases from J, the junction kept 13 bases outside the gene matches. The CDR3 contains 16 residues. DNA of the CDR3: TGTGCCAGTAGTACGCCGGGAGGACACCCTTTTTACGAGCAGTACTTC. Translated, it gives CASSTPGGHPFYEQYF.

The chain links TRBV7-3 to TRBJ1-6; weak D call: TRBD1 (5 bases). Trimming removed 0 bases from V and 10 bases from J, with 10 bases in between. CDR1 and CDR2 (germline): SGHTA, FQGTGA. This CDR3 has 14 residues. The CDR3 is CASSLTGPGSPLHF. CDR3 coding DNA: TGTGCCAGCAGCTTAACGGGGCCGGGATCACCCCTCCACTTT.

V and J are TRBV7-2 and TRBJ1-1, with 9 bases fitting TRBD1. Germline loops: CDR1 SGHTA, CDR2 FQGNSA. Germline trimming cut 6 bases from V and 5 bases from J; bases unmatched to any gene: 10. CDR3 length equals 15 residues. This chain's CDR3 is CASRGQGLQGTEAFF. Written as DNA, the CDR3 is TGTGCCAGCAGAGGACAGGGGCTACAAGGGACTGAAGCTTTCTTT.

The CDR3 here is CASSVVVAGTPSTDTQYF. CDR3 DNA: TGTGCCAGCAGCGTAGTTGTAGCGGGGACCCCTAGCACAGATACGCAGTATTTT. The V and J genes are TRBV9 and TRBJ2-3; 8 positions match TRBD2. The germline gives CDR1 SGDLS, CDR2 YYNGEE. This CDR3 has 18 residues. The V segment lost 0 bases and the J segment 0 bases; nucleotides outside the gene matches: 9.

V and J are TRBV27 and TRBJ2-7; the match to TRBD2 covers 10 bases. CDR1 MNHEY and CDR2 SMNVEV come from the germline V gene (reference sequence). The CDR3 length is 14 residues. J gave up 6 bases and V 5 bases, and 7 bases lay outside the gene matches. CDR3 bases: TGTGCCAGCAGTGGGAGCGGGAGGGCTGGCGAGCAGTACTTC. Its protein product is CASSGSGRAGEQYF.